These T cell receptor beta chains were read from a single sample in a study of blood T cell repertoires in COVID-19. Profiled with immunoSEQ multiplex PCR; TCRdb holds only in-frame clones, not every one. In the table there are about 40,000 clones, 87% of which are singletons. The sample consisted of peripheral blood. These receptor sequences come from a woman at least 80 years old with active COVID-19. Both conserved end residues are part of each CDR3. The order of the fields is V gene, clone size, J gene, D gene, CDR3 DNA, CDR3 protein. A D gene is named only where the DNA matches it firmly. Clone sizes are given selectively: once, few, many, or a class where the clone is expanded.

V gene: TRBV19
clone size: -
J gene: TRBJ2-5
D gene: -
CDR3 DNA: TGTGCCAGTAGTATAGGAGGGACACCTACTTGGGGGGAGACCCAGTACTTC
CDR3 protein: CASSIGGTPTWGETQYF

V gene: TRBV19
clone size: -
J gene: TRBJ1-4
D gene: TRBD1
CDR3 DNA: TGTGCCAGTAGTACCTCCCCGACAGGGGCCGCAACTAATGAAAAACTGTTTTTT
CDR3 protein: CASSTSPTGAATNEKLFF

V gene: TRBV15
clone size: -
J gene: TRBJ1-1
D gene: TRBD1
CDR3 DNA: TGTGCCACCAGCAGCCAACAATCGACAGGGAGGACTGAAGCTTTCTTT
CDR3 protein: CATSSQQSTGRTEAFF

V gene: TRBV5-4
clone size: -
J gene: TRBJ1-6
D gene: -
CDR3 DNA: TGTGCCAGCAGCTTTAACAGGGCCAATTCACCCCTCCACTTT
CDR3 protein: CASSFNRANSPLHF

V gene: TRBV7-9
clone size: -
J gene: TRBJ2-5
D gene: -
CDR3 DNA: TGTGCCAGCAGCTTAGCCACTGGACCGGGGGAGACCCAGTACTTC
CDR3 protein: CASSLATGPGETQYF

V gene: TRBV28
clone size: few
J gene: TRBJ2-2
D gene: -
CDR3 DNA: TGTGCCAGCAGTTTATGGGCAACGAACACCGGGGAGCTGTTTTTT
CDR3 protein: CASSLWATNTGELFF

V gene: TRBV2
clone size: -
J gene: TRBJ1-2
D gene: -
CDR3 DNA: TGTGCCAGCAGCCTGGACAGCGAAGTCTATGGCTACACCTTC
CDR3 protein: CASSLDSEVYGYTF

V gene: TRBV5-4
clone size: -
J gene: TRBJ1-2
D gene: -
CDR3 DNA: TGTGCCAGCAGCTTGGAATGGGGGGGAGCTAACTATGGCTACACCTTC
CDR3 protein: CASSLEWGGANYGYTF

V gene: TRBV4-3
clone size: -
J gene: TRBJ2-2
D gene: TRBD2
CDR3 DNA: TGCGCCAGCAGCCGGGAGCGGGGGGGCGAGACCGGGGAGCTGTTTTTT
CDR3 protein: CASSRERGGETGELFF

V gene: TRBV3-1/TRBV3-2
clone size: -
J gene: TRBJ1-1
D gene: TRBD1
CDR3 DNA: TGTGCCAGCAGCCGTAGACAGGGAAGCACTGAAGCTTTCTTT
CDR3 protein: CASSRRQGSTEAFF

V gene: TRBV6-6
clone size: -
J gene: TRBJ1-1
D gene: -
CDR3 DNA: TGTGCCGCAATGGGCGGGGTCATGGTAGGGGACACTGAAGCTTTCTTT
CDR3 protein: CAAMGGVMVGDTEAFF

V gene: TRBV20-1
clone size: -
J gene: TRBJ2-5
D gene: -
CDR3 DNA: TGCAGTGCTAGTTATAACCAAGAGACCCAGTACTTC
CDR3 protein: CSASYNQETQYF

V gene: TRBV28
clone size: -
J gene: TRBJ2-1
D gene: TRBD1
CDR3 DNA: TGTGCCAGCAGTTTTATCGGACAGGGTTCCTACAATGAGCAGTTCTTC
CDR3 protein: CASSFIGQGSYNEQFF

V gene: TRBV30
clone size: -
J gene: TRBJ2-2
D gene: -
CDR3 DNA: TGTGCCTGGACGGGGGTAGAGCACGGGGAGCTGTTTTTT
CDR3 protein: CAWTGVEHGELFF

V gene: TRBV18
clone size: few
J gene: TRBJ2-7
D gene: -
CDR3 DNA: TGTGCCAGCTCACCACGCGGGGTTTTGGACGAGCAGTACTTC
CDR3 protein: CASSPRGVLDEQYF

V gene: TRBV6-6
clone size: -
J gene: TRBJ1-6
D gene: TRBD1
CDR3 DNA: TGTGCCAGCAGTTACTCGACAGGGAGTTCACCCCTCCACTTT
CDR3 protein: CASSYSTGSSPLHF

V gene: TRBV27
clone size: -
J gene: TRBJ1-1
D gene: -
CDR3 DNA: TGTGCCAGCAGTCCCCAAACTGGTTTTACTAACACTGAAGCTTTCTTT
CDR3 protein: CASSPQTGFTNTEAFF

V gene: TRBV11-2
clone size: -
J gene: TRBJ1-4
D gene: TRBD1
CDR3 DNA: TGTGCCAGCAGCTTTTCTCAGGGGGCGCTTAATGAAAAACTGTTTTTT
CDR3 protein: CASSFSQGALNEKLFF

V gene: TRBV18
clone size: -
J gene: TRBJ1-1
D gene: TRBD1
CDR3 DNA: TGTGCCAGCTCACTGACAGGGGGTACTGAAGCTTTCTTT
CDR3 protein: CASSLTGGTEAFF

V gene: TRBV27
clone size: -
J gene: TRBJ1-2
D gene: TRBD1
CDR3 DNA: TGTGCCAGCAGTGCCGGGACAGGACTATATGGCTACACCTTC
CDR3 protein: CASSAGTGLYGYTF

V gene: TRBV27
clone size: -
J gene: TRBJ2-3
D gene: TRBD2
CDR3 DNA: TGTGCCAGCAGTCCCCGGCTAGCGGGGGGACCTAGCACAGATACGCAGTATTTT
CDR3 protein: CASSPRLAGGPSTDTQYF

V gene: TRBV19
clone size: once
J gene: TRBJ2-3
D gene: TRBD2
CDR3 DNA: TGTGCCGCCAAAGCGGGATATAGCACAGATACGCAGTATTTT
CDR3 protein: CAAKAGYSTDTQYF

V gene: TRBV28
clone size: -
J gene: TRBJ1-2
D gene: -
CDR3 DNA: TGTGCCAGCAGTGGGACTACAGGGATGGGAGGCTACACCTTC
CDR3 protein: CASSGTTGMGGYTF

V gene: TRBV4-2
clone size: -
J gene: TRBJ1-4
D gene: -
CDR3 DNA: TGTGCCAGCAGCACAGGGTCAACTAATGAAAAACTGTTTTTT
CDR3 protein: CASSTGSTNEKLFF

V gene: TRBV6-5
clone size: -
J gene: TRBJ2-7
D gene: TRBD1
CDR3 DNA: TGTGCCAGCAGTTATGGACAGGGGTACTACGAGCAGTACTTC
CDR3 protein: CASSYGQGYYEQYF

V gene: TRBV7-2
clone size: -
J gene: TRBJ2-7
D gene: TRBD1
CDR3 DNA: TGTGCCAGCAGCCGGGAGACAGGGGGGACCTACGAGCAGTACTTC
CDR3 protein: CASSRETGGTYEQYF

V gene: TRBV6-6
clone size: -
J gene: TRBJ2-2
D gene: -
CDR3 DNA: TGTGCCAGCAGTTACGGGCACTCGAACACCGGGGAGCTGTTTTTT
CDR3 protein: CASSYGHSNTGELFF

V gene: TRBV19
clone size: -
J gene: TRBJ1-4
D gene: TRBD1
CDR3 DNA: TGTGCCAGTAGTACCCTACCCGGGACAGGGTTGCTTGCTGATGAAAAACTGTTTTTT
CDR3 protein: CASSTLPGTGLLADEKLFF

V gene: TRBV28
clone size: -
J gene: TRBJ1-1
D gene: TRBD1
CDR3 DNA: TGTGCCAGCAGTTCTCCCCGGGACAGGGGACGCACTGAAGCTTTCTTT
CDR3 protein: CASSSPRDRGRTEAFF

V gene: TRBV2
clone size: few
J gene: TRBJ1-5
D gene: -
CDR3 DNA: TGTGCCAGCAGTAGAGCTCCCAATCAGCCCCAGCATTTT
CDR3 protein: CASSRAPNQPQHF

V gene: TRBV5-4
clone size: -
J gene: TRBJ2-7
D gene: TRBD2
CDR3 DNA: TGTGCCAGCAGTGTGAGGCGGGGGGCCTCCGGGCACGAGCAGTACTTC
CDR3 protein: CASSVRRGASGHEQYF

V gene: TRBV27
clone size: once
J gene: TRBJ2-2
D gene: -
CDR3 DNA: TGTGCCAGCAGTCACAGGCAAAGGATCGGGGAGCTGTTTTTT
CDR3 protein: CASSHRQRIGELFF

V gene: TRBV10-3
clone size: -
J gene: TRBJ2-1
D gene: TRBD1
CDR3 DNA: TGTGCCATCAGCGCCCCCGGGACAGGGGCCTACAATGAGCAGTTCTTC
CDR3 protein: CAISAPGTGAYNEQFF

V gene: TRBV7-9
clone size: -
J gene: TRBJ2-2
D gene: TRBD1
CDR3 DNA: TGTGCCAGCAGCTCTACCGGGACAGGGGGCCGAGTGGCCGGGGAGCTGTTTTTT
CDR3 protein: CASSSTGTGGRVAGELFF

V gene: TRBV3-1/TRBV3-2
clone size: -
J gene: TRBJ2-7
D gene: TRBD2
CDR3 DNA: TGTGCCAGCAGCCAAGATAGAGCTAGCGGGGGATACGAGCAGTACTTC
CDR3 protein: CASSQDRASGGYEQYF

V gene: TRBV7-6
clone size: once
J gene: TRBJ2-5
D gene: TRBD2
CDR3 DNA: TGTGCCAGCAGCTCCGGGACTAGCGGGGCGGAGACCCAGTACTTC
CDR3 protein: CASSSGTSGAETQYF

V gene: TRBV7-2
clone size: -
J gene: TRBJ1-4
D gene: TRBD1
CDR3 DNA: TGTGCCAGCGGGATCAGGGGGGCGGATGAAAAACTGTTTTTT
CDR3 protein: CASGIRGADEKLFF

V gene: TRBV18
clone size: -
J gene: TRBJ2-1
D gene: TRBD2
CDR3 DNA: TGTGCCAGCTCCCAGAGCGGGGGGTTCGGAAGTGAGCAGTTCTTC
CDR3 protein: CASSQSGGFGSEQFF

V gene: TRBV29-1
clone size: once
J gene: TRBJ2-7
D gene: -
CDR3 DNA: TGCAGCGTTGGTACAGGGAGCTACGAGCAGTACTTC
CDR3 protein: CSVGTGSYEQYF

V gene: TRBV19
clone size: -
J gene: TRBJ2-7
D gene: TRBD2
CDR3 DNA: TGTGCCAGTAGTATCACGGGGGAGGGAGGGCACGAGCAGTACTTC
CDR3 protein: CASSITGEGGHEQYF

V gene: TRBV19
clone size: -
J gene: TRBJ1-5
D gene: -
CDR3 DNA: TGTGCCAGTAGTAGGACAGTCAATCAGCCCCAGCATTTT
CDR3 protein: CASSRTVNQPQHF

V gene: TRBV5-8
clone size: -
J gene: TRBJ2-3
D gene: -
CDR3 DNA: TGTGCCAGCAGCCCGTCCCCCACTTATACGCAGTATTTT
CDR3 protein: CASSPSPTYTQYF

V gene: TRBV28
clone size: -
J gene: TRBJ1-2
D gene: -
CDR3 DNA: TGTGCCAGTTTAAGTATGGGGGGAATCACATACTATGGCTACACCTTC
CDR3 protein: CASLSMGGITYYGYTF

V gene: TRBV7-9
clone size: -
J gene: TRBJ2-1
D gene: -
CDR3 DNA: TGTGCCAGCAGCCCCCCAGGAGGGGAGTCCTACAATGAGCAGTTCTTC
CDR3 protein: CASSPPGGESYNEQFF

V gene: TRBV30
clone size: -
J gene: TRBJ1-4
D gene: TRBD1
CDR3 DNA: TGTGCCTCTGACGACAGGGGGAGTGAAAAACTGTTTTTT
CDR3 protein: CASDDRGSEKLFF

V gene: TRBV5-1
clone size: -
J gene: TRBJ1-2
D gene: -
CDR3 DNA: TGCGCCAGCAGCGCGGAACTACCTAACTATGGCTACACCTTC
CDR3 protein: CASSAELPNYGYTF

V gene: TRBV24-1
clone size: -
J gene: TRBJ2-1
D gene: TRBD1
CDR3 DNA: TGTGCCACCAGTGAATCAAGACAGGGGATATCCTACAATGAGCAGTTCTTC
CDR3 protein: CATSESRQGISYNEQFF

V gene: TRBV7-2
clone size: -
J gene: TRBJ2-7
D gene: -
CDR3 DNA: TGTGCCAGCAGCTTAGCAGGGGCACACGAGCAGTACTTC
CDR3 protein: CASSLAGAHEQYF

V gene: TRBV9
clone size: -
J gene: TRBJ2-1
D gene: TRBD1
CDR3 DNA: TGTGCCAGCAGCGCGGGACAGACCTACAATGAGCAGTTCTTC
CDR3 protein: CASSAGQTYNEQFF

V gene: TRBV7-9
clone size: -
J gene: TRBJ2-7
D gene: TRBD1
CDR3 DNA: TGTGCCAGCAGCGCACTCGACAGGGGCGAGCAGTACTTC
CDR3 protein: CASSALDRGEQYF

V gene: TRBV7-9
clone size: -
J gene: TRBJ2-7
D gene: -
CDR3 DNA: TGTGCCAGCAGCGTTTCGGGTTACGAGCAGTACTTC
CDR3 protein: CASSVSGYEQYF

V gene: TRBV3-1/TRBV3-2
clone size: -
J gene: TRBJ1-6
D gene: -
CDR3 DNA: TGTGCCAGCAGCCAAGATGGGGGGAGAAATAATTCACCCCTCCACTTT
CDR3 protein: CASSQDGGRNNSPLHF

V gene: TRBV11-2
clone size: -
J gene: TRBJ1-2
D gene: TRBD1
CDR3 DNA: TGTGCCAGCAGCTTAGTAGGGACAGGGCCCTATGGCTACACCTTC
CDR3 protein: CASSLVGTGPYGYTF

V gene: TRBV5-1
clone size: -
J gene: TRBJ2-5
D gene: TRBD2
CDR3 DNA: TGCGCCAGCAGCACCACTAGCGGGGTGACACTAAATAGAGAGACCCAGTACTTC
CDR3 protein: CASSTTSGVTLNRETQYF

V gene: TRBV7-2
clone size: -
J gene: TRBJ1-5
D gene: -
CDR3 DNA: TGTGCCAGCAGCTTAGCTTTCAACTTCAATCAGCCCCAGCATTTT
CDR3 protein: CASSLAFNFNQPQHF

V gene: TRBV30
clone size: -
J gene: TRBJ1-1
D gene: TRBD1
CDR3 DNA: TGTGCCACTAATTACAGGGGGGCAGCTTTCTTT
CDR3 protein: CATNYRGAAFF